These T cell receptor beta chains were read from a single sample in a study of blood T cell repertoires in COVID-19. This table comes from immunoSEQ multiplex PCR, and its TCRdb copy is limited to in-frame clones, with some not included. The sample comprises about 160,000 clones, roughly 84% of which are singletons, and 15% to 20% rests with the top ten. The sample comprised PBMCs or T cells enriched from blood (not recorded which). These receptors were taken from a man between 60 and 75 years old who had recovered from COVID-19. Each CDR3 is given with its conserved first and last residue. A D gene is named only where the DNA matches it firmly.

d_call	v_call	j_call	cdr3_aa
TRBD2	TRBV29-1	TRBJ2-3	CSVEEPRAGSDTQYF
NA	TRBV2	TRBJ2-7	CASSDELLGSYEQYF
NA	TRBV29-1	TRBJ2-5	CSVVAGSVETQYF
TRBD1	TRBV28	TRBJ1-6	CASTEFGDRGRQGNSPLHF
TRBD1	TRBV5-1	TRBJ1-4	CASSDPGQAAGANEKLFF
TRBD1	TRBV5-6	TRBJ2-4	CASSLGSLTGGNIQYF
NA	TRBV7-3	TRBJ2-1	CASSLLGGPTYNEQFF
NA	TRBV4-2	TRBJ1-1	CASSQATGEGVNTEAFF
NA	TRBV18	TRBJ1-3	CASSSQQGYSGNTIYF
TRBD1	TRBV4-2	TRBJ1-2	CASSPEQGTGWFGYTF
TRBD1	TRBV5-4	TRBJ2-2	CASSVGQGAITGELFF
NA	TRBV6-6	TRBJ1-1	CASSYLRAGNTEAFF
NA	TRBV7-9	TRBJ2-1	CASSSIGTASNEQFF
NA	TRBV19	TRBJ1-4	CASSSRGSTNEKLFF
NA	TRBV7-2	TRBJ1-3	CASSLEQGSGNTIYF
TRBD1	TRBV27	TRBJ2-7	CASSGTGTVYEQYF
TRBD2	TRBV2	TRBJ2-5	CASTYSGGQETQYF
NA	TRBV3-1/TRBV3-2	TRBJ2-7	CASSQHYEQYF
NA	TRBV27	TRBJ1-6	CASSLFLTANSPLHF
TRBD1	TRBV7-2	TRBJ1-2	CASSSTGGVGYTF
TRBD2	TRBV4-2	TRBJ2-1	CASSLSGTSGNNEQFF
NA	TRBV12-3/TRBV12-4	TRBJ2-7	CASSFGDYEQYF
NA	TRBV19	TRBJ1-6	CASSMRPANSPLHF
NA	TRBV7-6	TRBJ1-1	CASSPGGYTEAFF
TRBD1	TRBV6-1	TRBJ2-7	CASSESGTAGEQYF
NA	TRBV7-2	TRBJ2-5	CASSLGGSRETQYF
NA	TRBV5-1	TRBJ1-4	CASSLHTGATNEKLFF
TRBD1	TRBV28	TRBJ1-2	CASSPAGGNGYTF
TRBD1	TRBV6-5	TRBJ1-2	CASSPGQGSSYGYTF
NA	TRBV9	TRBJ2-1	CASSPSYNEQFF
NA	TRBV20-1	TRBJ2-1	CTIMGGHEQFF
TRBD1	TRBV28	TRBJ2-5	CASSHPQGAKGETQYF
NA	TRBV7-2	TRBJ2-5	CASSLRTGYQETQYF
NA	TRBV19	TRBJ1-4	CASSEKRRSGGNEKLFF
TRBD2	TRBV9	TRBJ2-1	CASSVLGGGDDEQFF
TRBD1	TRBV24-1	TRBJ2-7	CATSDEGQGFYEQYF